This T cell receptor (beta chain) is drawn from a study of glioma-infiltrating T cells. The CDR3 extends over 12 amino acids. V was trimmed by 4 bases and J by 7 bases, leaving 8 bases between them. CDR1 MNHNS and CDR2 SASEGT come from the germline V gene. TCR alpha and beta CDR3 regions were amplified from RNA using iRepertoire nested multiplex PCR. TCRdb re-called the multiplex PCR reads with MiXCR, one entry per CDR3 protein. The table includes 100,000 to 150,000 distinct CDR3 sequences, approximately 26% detected once. Regarding the study as a whole: Tissue and blood shared very few CDR3 sequences.

This clonotype has a count of ten or more. Its antigen is unknown. Sequencing was carried out using glioma tissue, nonneoplastic brain tissue, or PBMCs (not recorded which). The sequence derives from a human donor with low-grade glioma or glioblastoma, undergoing nonglioma brain surgery, or in good health (not recorded which). The chain couples TRBV6-1 to TRBJ1-5, with a possible D match to TRBD1 (5 bases). CDR3 nucleotide sequence: TGTGCCAGCAGTGCTAGGGGACAGCCCCAGCATTTT. This encodes CASSARGQPQHF.